A selection of T cell receptor beta chains follows, all from one sample in a study of identical twins. TCRdb reanalysed the 5' RACE reads using MiXCR and keeps one entry per CDR3 protein. The sample has nearly 900,000 distinct CDR3 sequences, approximately 13% seen once; the top ten hold roughly 1.6%. These data also formed part of another study, on yellow fever vaccine responses in identical twins.

The specimen was PBMCs. The origin of the receptors is a woman aged 18-35 years in good health. Each CDR3 is given with its conserved first and last residue. Each record gives: V gene, clone size, D gene, J gene, CDR3 DNA, CDR3 protein. The D gene is left open where the match is weak. The listing skips clone size in some rows; elsewhere it reads once, few, many or a size class.

v_gene: TRBV7-9; abundance: -; d_gene: TRBD1; j_gene: TRBJ1-3; CDR3nt: TGTGCCAGCAGCCCGCCGGGACAGGGCTCTGGAAACACCATATATTTT; CDR3aa: CASSPPGQGSGNTIYF
v_gene: TRBV5-1; abundance: few; d_gene: -; j_gene: TRBJ1-1; CDR3nt: TGCGCCAGCAGTCACGGGGCGCCGGGCACTGAAGCTTTCTTT; CDR3aa: CASSHGAPGTEAFF
v_gene: TRBV5-1; abundance: many; d_gene: -; j_gene: TRBJ2-1; CDR3nt: TGCGCCAGCAGCTTGGCCGGAGAGGCTTACAATGAGCAGTTCTTC; CDR3aa: CASSLAGEAYNEQFF
v_gene: TRBV3-1; abundance: few; d_gene: -; j_gene: TRBJ2-3; CDR3nt: TGTGCCAGCAGCCCACCCGGGGGTTCCGGGGGCACAGATACGCAGTATTTT; CDR3aa: CASSPPGGSGGTDTQYF
v_gene: TRBV7-9; abundance: many; d_gene: -; j_gene: TRBJ1-5; CDR3nt: TGTGCCAGCAGCTTAGTAAGGGGAGGTAGCAATCAGCCCCAGCATTTT; CDR3aa: CASSLVRGGSNQPQHF
v_gene: TRBV27; abundance: -; d_gene: TRBD2; j_gene: TRBJ2-5; CDR3nt: TGTGCCAGCAGTTCCCAGGGACTAGCGGGAGGGCCTGTTCGAGAGACCCAGTACTTC; CDR3aa: CASSSQGLAGGPVRETQYF
v_gene: TRBV18; abundance: -; d_gene: -; j_gene: TRBJ2-7; CDR3nt: TGTGCCAGCTCACCAGCTCAATCCTACGAGCAGTACTTC; CDR3aa: CASSPAQSYEQYF
v_gene: TRBV20-1; abundance: -; d_gene: TRBD1; j_gene: TRBJ2-5; CDR3nt: TGCAGTGCTAGAGATCCGGTGACAGGGGCCAGGGAGACCCAGTACTTC; CDR3aa: CSARDPVTGARETQYF
v_gene: TRBV12-3/TRBV12-4; abundance: few; d_gene: -; j_gene: TRBJ1-2; CDR3nt: TGTGCCAGCAGTTTAAGCCCTAATGGCTACACCTTC; CDR3aa: CASSLSPNGYTF
v_gene: TRBV15; abundance: few; d_gene: TRBD2; j_gene: TRBJ2-7; CDR3nt: TGTGCCACCAGCTATCTAGCGGGAAACTACGAGCAGTACTTC; CDR3aa: CATSYLAGNYEQYF
v_gene: TRBV27; abundance: -; d_gene: -; j_gene: TRBJ1-1; CDR3nt: TGTGCCAGCAGAAGGAAGGATTACACTGAAGCTTTCTTT; CDR3aa: CASRRKDYTEAFF
v_gene: TRBV21-1; abundance: -; d_gene: -; j_gene: TRBJ2-5; CDR3nt: TGTGCCAGCAGCAAGTCCGTTTCTCACGGGACGAAAGAAGGTACCCAGTACTTC; CDR3aa: CASSKSVSHGTKEGTQYF
v_gene: TRBV15; abundance: -; d_gene: TRBD1; j_gene: TRBJ2-1; CDR3nt: TGTGCCACCAGCGATCCCCACCGGGACAGCTACAATGAGCAGTTCTTC; CDR3aa: CATSDPHRDSYNEQFF
v_gene: TRBV5-1; abundance: -; d_gene: TRBD2; j_gene: TRBJ2-1; CDR3nt: TGCGCCAGCAGCCGGGGAGGGGTTGATGAGCAGTTCTTC; CDR3aa: CASSRGGVDEQFF
v_gene: TRBV11-2; abundance: -; d_gene: -; j_gene: TRBJ2-1; CDR3nt: TGTGCCAGCAGCTTGAGGCCGATAGGGGATGAGCAGTTCTTC; CDR3aa: CASSLRPIGDEQFF
v_gene: TRBV6-4; abundance: -; d_gene: -; j_gene: TRBJ2-1; CDR3nt: TGTGCCAGCAGCGCCGACAGAGGTGGCATGGGGAATGAGCAGTTCTTC; CDR3aa: CASSADRGGMGNEQFF
v_gene: TRBV7-9; abundance: few; d_gene: -; j_gene: TRBJ2-2; CDR3nt: TGTGCCAGCAGTCCCCGCCAGGCGGGGTGGACCGGGGAGCTGTTTTTT; CDR3aa: CASSPRQAGWTGELFF
v_gene: TRBV2; abundance: -; d_gene: -; j_gene: TRBJ1-2; CDR3nt: TGTGCCAGCAGTGATAGTTGGTTTGGCTACACCTTC; CDR3aa: CASSDSWFGYTF
v_gene: TRBV20-1; abundance: few; d_gene: TRBD2; j_gene: TRBJ2-7; CDR3nt: TGCAGTGCTAGACCGTTGGAGCGGGAGGGCCAAGGCGAGCAGTACTTC; CDR3aa: CSARPLEREGQGEQYF
v_gene: TRBV3-1; abundance: -; d_gene: TRBD2; j_gene: TRBJ2-5; CDR3nt: TGTGCCAGCACCTCATACGGGATAGGTAGCGGGGGAGAGACCCAGTACTTC; CDR3aa: CASTSYGIGSGGETQYF
v_gene: TRBV5-1; abundance: -; d_gene: -; j_gene: TRBJ2-7; CDR3nt: TGCGCCAGCAGGTTATGGGCAGTGGAATTGGGCGAGCAGTACTTC; CDR3aa: CASRLWAVELGEQYF
v_gene: TRBV5-1; abundance: -; d_gene: -; j_gene: TRBJ2-2; CDR3nt: TGCGCCAGCAGCTTGGTAGTGAAGGACACCGGGGAGCTGTTTTTT; CDR3aa: CASSLVVKDTGELFF
v_gene: TRBV20-1; abundance: many; d_gene: -; j_gene: TRBJ2-4; CDR3nt: TGCAGTGCTAGACCCCGGGACTCCCTCTTTAACATTCAGTACTTC; CDR3aa: CSARPRDSLFNIQYF
v_gene: TRBV12-3/TRBV12-4; abundance: -; d_gene: TRBD1; j_gene: TRBJ2-2; CDR3nt: TGTGCCAGCAGCTTCAGGGGGCAGGGCGGGGAGCTGTTTTTT; CDR3aa: CASSFRGQGGELFF
v_gene: TRBV3-1; abundance: -; d_gene: -; j_gene: TRBJ2-5; CDR3nt: TGTGCCAGCAGCCAAGATCTCGGCGGACAAGAGACCCAGTACTTC; CDR3aa: CASSQDLGGQETQYF
v_gene: TRBV20-1; abundance: -; d_gene: -; j_gene: TRBJ1-4; CDR3nt: TGCAGTGCTAGTATGGGTAATGAAAAACTGTTTTTT; CDR3aa: CSASMGNEKLFF
v_gene: TRBV5-1; abundance: -; d_gene: -; j_gene: TRBJ2-2; CDR3nt: TGCGCCAGCACCGTGGGGGCCGGGGAGCTGTTTTTT; CDR3aa: CASTVGAGELFF
v_gene: TRBV12-3/TRBV12-4; abundance: -; d_gene: -; j_gene: TRBJ2-3; CDR3nt: TGTGCCAGCAGTACTCCTAGGACCTACACAGATACGCAGTATTTT; CDR3aa: CASSTPRTYTDTQYF
v_gene: TRBV20-1; abundance: -; d_gene: TRBD1; j_gene: TRBJ2-7; CDR3nt: TGCAGTGCTAGCCCGACAGGGTTCAACGAGCAGTACTTC; CDR3aa: CSASPTGFNEQYF
v_gene: TRBV12-3/TRBV12-4; abundance: few; d_gene: TRBD1; j_gene: TRBJ2-3; CDR3nt: TGTGCCAGCAGTTTTGGACAGGGGGCGAGTACGCAGTATTTT; CDR3aa: CASSFGQGASTQYF